These 18 T cell receptor beta chains share one sample of origin, sequenced in a study of T-cell reconstitution after alpha-beta-depleted transplantation in children. As it was prepared, the TCRbeta library received unique molecular identifiers. TCRdb fed the PCR reads into MiXCR, producing one record per CDR3 protein. Of over 150,000 distinct CDR3 sequences detected, approximately 6% appear once; the ten largest clones hold about 4.4%. Sequencing used PBMCs, obtained before TCRalphabeta/CD19-depleted stem cell transplant. These receptors all stem from a girl under three years old with combined immunodeficiency, due to receive a stem cell transplant.

This clonotype was recorded many times. The chain recombines TRBV4-2 with TRBJ2-7; 7 positions match TRBD1. The junction had 3 bases not matched to a gene; V was cut back by 4 bases and J by 0 bases. This CDR3 spans 14 amino acids. Germline assignment: CDR1 LGHNA and CDR2 YNFKEQ. The CDR3 bases are TGTGCCAGCAGCCCATGGGACAGCTCCTACGAGCAGTACTTC. Protein sequence: CASSPWDSSYEQYF.

This clonotype was seen ten or more times. The chain has TRBV24-1 and TRBJ2-7; D is unresolved. Trimming stripped 4 bases from V and 2 bases from J, with 17 bases between. The CDR3 totals 16 residues. Germline V lookup: CDR1 KGHDR, CDR2 SFDVKD. The CDR3, as DNA: TGTGCCACCAGTGACCTGGGCCCTTATACAACCTACGAGCAGTACTTC. Translation: CATSDLGPYTTYEQYF.

This clonotype came up many times. The chain recombines TRBV29-1 with TRBJ2-7, with D unclear. The germline CDR1 and CDR2 sequences are SQVTM and ANQGSEA. The ends were cut back, 5 bases at V and 4 bases at J, with 9 bases in the middle. CDR3 length equals 11 residues. This CDR3 reads CSVSQLYEQYF. CDR3 nucleotide sequence: TGCAGCGTTTCACAGCTATACGAGCAGTACTTC.

The rearrangement uses TRBV28 and TRBJ2-1, with D tentatively TRBD1 or TRBD2 (6 bases each). The CDR3 has 16 amino acids. V shed 3 bases and J shed 6 bases, with 18 bases lying between them. The V gene's germline CDR1 is MDHEN and CDR2 SYDVKM. The CDR3 nucleotides read TGTGCCAGCAGTTTGGGGACGTACGAGGGGGGCAATGAGCAGTTCTTC. It yields the protein CASSLGTYEGGNEQFF.

A few counts support this clonotype. The chain employs TRBV9 and TRBJ2-4; D is perhaps TRBD1 (5 bases). Germline V CDR1 and CDR2: SGDLS, YYNGEE. CDR3 size: 17 residues. V lost 0 bases, J lost 2 bases, and 15 bases lay in between. Written as DNA, the CDR3 is TGTGCCAGCAGCGTAGGCTTCGGCAGGGTCCCCAAAAACATTCAGTACTTC. Residues: CASSVGFGRVPKNIQYF. Combining the CDR3 with reference TRBV9 and TRBJ2-4 gives the whole variable domain DSGVTQTPKHLITATGQRVTLRCSPRSGDLSVYWYQQSLDQGLQFLIQYYNGEERAKGNILERFSAQQFPDLHSELNLSSLELGDSALYFCASSVGFGRVPKNIQYFGAGTRLSVL.

This clonotype has just a few counts. The V call is TRBV5-6, the J call TRBJ2-7, with a tentative D call TRBD2 (6 bases). The V and J ends lost 3 bases and 3 bases respectively, with 7 bases between them. CDR1 SGHDT and CDR2 YYEEEE come from the germline V gene. CDR3 size: 12 residues. The CDR3 protein is CASSWEDYEQYF. Here the CDR3 DNA reads TGTGCCAGCAGCTGGGAGGACTACGAGCAGTACTTC.

This clonotype was recorded at least ten times. This chain connects TRBV7-9 to TRBJ1-1, with D uncertain. Trimming took off 5 bases at V and 9 bases at J, with 13 bases between the two ends. Germline V gene data show CDR1 as SEHNR and CDR2 as FQNEAQ (reference sequence). The length of the CDR3 is 12 residues. The CDR3 sequence is CASSIDTTKAFF. The DNA for the CDR3 is TGTGCCAGCAGCATAGATACTACCAAAGCTTTCTTT.

This clonotype occurred many times. The chain employs TRBV7-9 and TRBJ2-7; 7 nucleotides align to TRBD1. Trimming removed 5 bases from V and 0 bases from J; junction bases left unmatched: 4. The CDR3 runs to 14 residues. Germline V CDR1 and CDR2: SEHNR, FQNEAQ (reference sequence). DNA of the CDR3: TGTGCCAGCAGCATCACAGGGGTCTCCTACGAGCAGTACTTC. Its translation is CASSITGVSYEQYF.

This clonotype was counted ten times or more. V gene TRBV6-6 combines with J gene TRBJ2-7; D is uncertain. Germline V gene sequence: CDR1 MNHNY, CDR2 SVGAGI (reference sequence). The CDR3 consists of 13 residues. V was clipped by 3 bases and J by 2 bases, with 8 bases between them. The CDR3 spells CASSYGSPYEQYF. The CDR3 DNA reads TGTGCCAGCAGTTATGGCAGTCCCTACGAGCAGTACTTC.

There are many counts of this clonotype. V gene TRBV20-1 combines with J gene TRBJ2-5; 7 nucleotides agree with TRBD1. Germline loops: CDR1 DFQATT, CDR2 SNEGSKA (reference sequence). J was trimmed by 3 bases and V by 6 bases; bases with no gene match: 10. CDR3 length equals 14 residues. The CDR3 reads CSAEPTGREETQYF. The CDR3 DNA reads TGCAGTGCAGAGCCGACAGGGCGGGAAGAGACCCAGTACTTC.

This clonotype has a handful of counts. The chain carries TRBV12-3 or TRBV12-4 and TRBJ2-7; the D gene is possibly TRBD2 (6 bases). Trimming removed 6 bases from V and 5 bases from J, with 17 bases in between. The CDR3 is made up of 14 amino acids. The CDR3 spells CASSHLGGYNEQYF. DNA for the CDR3: TGTGCCAGCAGCCACCTGGGGGGTTACAACGAGCAGTACTTC.

This clonotype showed up many times. The CDR3, as DNA: TGTGCCAGCAGTTCAGGATCCCAGCATTTT. Amino acid sequence: CASSSGSQHF. The chain joins TRBV28 to TRBJ1-5, with unresolved D. The CDR3 contains 10 residues. The germline V gene has CDR1 MDHEN and CDR2 SYDVKM. Trimming removed 4 bases from V and 11 bases from J, with 6 bases in between.

V and J are TRBV28 and TRBJ2-3; 9 bases agree with TRBD2. CDR3 length equals 17 residues. Germline assignment: CDR1 MDHEN and CDR2 SYDVKM. Trimming at V came to 5 bases and at J to 3 bases, leaving 12 bases not matched to a gene. DNA of the CDR3: TGTGCCAGCAGTCCCCCAGCGGGAGGTCCCCGGACAGATACGCAGTATTTT. Protein sequence: CASSPPAGGPRTDTQYF.

This clonotype was seen more than once but under ten times. V gene TRBV12-3 or TRBV12-4 combines with J gene TRBJ1-1, with 7 bases fitting TRBD1. V trimming: 4 bases; J trimming: 4 bases; junction bases outside the gene matches: 6. The length of the CDR3 is 14 residues. CDR3 nucleotide sequence: TGTGCCAGCAGTTCCCGACAGGGAAGCACTGAAGCTTTCTTT. Protein product: CASSSRQGSTEAFF.

This clonotype came up many times. The V call is TRBV5-5, the J call TRBJ2-2; TRBD1 agrees at 9 bases. This CDR3 has 15 amino acids. Unmatched junction bases numbered 1, after V lost 0 bases and J lost 4 bases. Looked up from germline, CDR1 is SGHKS and CDR2 is YYEKEE (reference sequence). The CDR3, as DNA: TGTGCCAGCAGCTTGGAGACAGGGGGCACCGGGGAGCTGTTTTTT. This gives the protein CASSLETGGTGELFF.

Turning to this clonotype: A read error is possible here, since a much larger clone lies one base away. This rearrangement joins TRBV11-2 to TRBJ1-6; D not resolved. The germline V gene encodes CDR1 SGHAT and CDR2 FQNNGV. The CDR3 sequence is 15 residues long. The CDR3 region is CAGSLVYANNSPLHF. The CDR3 DNA sequence: TGTGCCGGCAGCTTAGTGTATGCTAACAATTCACCCCTCCACTTT.

The V and J genes are TRBV7-3 and TRBJ2-1, with TRBD2 matching over 10 bases. Per the germline V gene, CDR1 is SGHTA and CDR2 is FQGTGA. This CDR3 comprises 16 residues. Trimming took 5 bases from V and 4 from J; bases not matched to a gene: 8. The CDR3 region is CASSRTGTSVYNEQFF. CDR3 in DNA: TGTGCCAGCAGCAGAACCGGGACTAGCGTGTACAATGAGCAGTTCTTC.

The sample holds many counts of this clonotype. The chain recombines TRBV7-2 with TRBJ2-3; D gene ambiguous. This CDR3 has 13 residues. With 8 bases removed from V and 3 bases from J, the gap between germline ends came to 12 bases. Germline assignment: CDR1 SGHTA and CDR2 FQGNSA. CDR3 region: CASPLGATDTQYF. In DNA form, the CDR3 reads TGTGCCAGCCCCCTCGGTGCGACAGATACGCAGTATTTT.